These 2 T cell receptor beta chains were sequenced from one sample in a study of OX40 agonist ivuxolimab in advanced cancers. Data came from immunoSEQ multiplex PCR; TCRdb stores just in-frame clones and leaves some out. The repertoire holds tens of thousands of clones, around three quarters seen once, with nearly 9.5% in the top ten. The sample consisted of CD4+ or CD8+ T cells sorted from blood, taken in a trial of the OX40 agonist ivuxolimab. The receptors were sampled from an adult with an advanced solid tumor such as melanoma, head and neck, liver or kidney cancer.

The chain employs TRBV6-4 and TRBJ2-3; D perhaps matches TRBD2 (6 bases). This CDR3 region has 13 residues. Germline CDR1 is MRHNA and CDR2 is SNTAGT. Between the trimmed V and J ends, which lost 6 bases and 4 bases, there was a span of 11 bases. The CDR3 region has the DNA TGTGCCAGCAGCCGGGGGTTCGCAGATACGCAGTATTTT. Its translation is CASSRGFADTQYF.

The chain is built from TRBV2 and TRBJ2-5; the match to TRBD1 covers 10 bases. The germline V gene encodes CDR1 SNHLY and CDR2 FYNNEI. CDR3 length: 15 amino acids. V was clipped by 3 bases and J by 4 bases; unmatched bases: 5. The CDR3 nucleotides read TGTGCCAGCAGTGAGGGACAGGGGATGGGAGAGACCCAGTACTTC. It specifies CASSEGQGMGETQYF. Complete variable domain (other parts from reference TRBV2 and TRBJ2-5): EPEVTQTPSHQVTQMGQEVILRCVPISNHLYFYWYRQILGQKVEFLVSFYNNEISEKSEIFDDQFSVERPDGSNFTLKIRSTKLEDSAMYFCASSEGQGMGETQYFGPGTRLLVL.